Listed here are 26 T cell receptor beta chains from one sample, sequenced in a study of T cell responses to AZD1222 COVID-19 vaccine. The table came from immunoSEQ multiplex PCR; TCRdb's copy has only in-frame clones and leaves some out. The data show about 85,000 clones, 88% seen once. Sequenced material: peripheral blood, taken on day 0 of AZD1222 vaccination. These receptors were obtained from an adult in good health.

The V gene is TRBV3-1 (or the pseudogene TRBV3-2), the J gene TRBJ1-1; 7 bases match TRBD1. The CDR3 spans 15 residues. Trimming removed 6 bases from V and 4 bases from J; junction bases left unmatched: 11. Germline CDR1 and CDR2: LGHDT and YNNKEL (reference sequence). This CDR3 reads CASRPEGAWGTEAFF. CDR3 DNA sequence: TGTGCCAGCAGGCCGGAGGGGGCGTGGGGCACTGAAGCTTTCTTT.

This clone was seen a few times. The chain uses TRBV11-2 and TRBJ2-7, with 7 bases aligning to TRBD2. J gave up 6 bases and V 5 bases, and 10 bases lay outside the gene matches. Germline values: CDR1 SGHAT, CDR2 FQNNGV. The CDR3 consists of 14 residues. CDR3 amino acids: CASSLRETVGEQYF. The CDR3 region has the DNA TGTGCCAGCAGCCTGCGGGAGACGGTCGGCGAGCAGTACTTC.

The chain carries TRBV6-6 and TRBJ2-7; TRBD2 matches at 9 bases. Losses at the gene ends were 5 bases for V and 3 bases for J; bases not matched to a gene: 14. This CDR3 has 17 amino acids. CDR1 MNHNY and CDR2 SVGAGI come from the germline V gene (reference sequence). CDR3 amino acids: CASSPSGTLGIYYEQYF. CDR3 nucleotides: TGTGCCAGCAGTCCTAGCGGGACCCTCGGAATCTACTACGAGCAGTACTTC.

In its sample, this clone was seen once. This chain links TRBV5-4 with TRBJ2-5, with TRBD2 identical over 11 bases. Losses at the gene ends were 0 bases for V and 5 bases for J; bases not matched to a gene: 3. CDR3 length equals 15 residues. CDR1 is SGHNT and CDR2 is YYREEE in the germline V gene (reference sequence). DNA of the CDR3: TGTGCCAGCAGCTTGGCATCTAGCGGGAGGGAGACCCAGTACTTC. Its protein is CASSLASSGRETQYF.

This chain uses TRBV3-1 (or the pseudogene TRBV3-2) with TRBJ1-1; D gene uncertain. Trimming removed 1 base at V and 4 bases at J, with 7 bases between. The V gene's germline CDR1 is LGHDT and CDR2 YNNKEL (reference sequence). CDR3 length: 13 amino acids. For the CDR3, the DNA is TGTGCCAGCAGCCAAGTGTGGGCCACTGAAGCTTTCTTT. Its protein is CASSQVWATEAFF.

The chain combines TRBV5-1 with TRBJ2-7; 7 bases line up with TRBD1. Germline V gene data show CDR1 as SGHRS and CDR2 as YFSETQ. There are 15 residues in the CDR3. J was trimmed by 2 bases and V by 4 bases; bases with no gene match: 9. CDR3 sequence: CASSPGPGQTYEQYF. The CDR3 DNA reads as TGCGCCAGCAGCCCGGGGCCGGGACAGACCTACGAGCAGTACTTC. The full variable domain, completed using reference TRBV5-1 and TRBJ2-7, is KAGVTQTPRYLIKTRGQQVTLSCSPISGHRSVSWYQQTPGQGLQFLFEYFSETQRNKGNFPGRFSGRQFSNSRSEMNVSTLELGDSALYLCASSPGPGQTYEQYFGPGTRLTVT.

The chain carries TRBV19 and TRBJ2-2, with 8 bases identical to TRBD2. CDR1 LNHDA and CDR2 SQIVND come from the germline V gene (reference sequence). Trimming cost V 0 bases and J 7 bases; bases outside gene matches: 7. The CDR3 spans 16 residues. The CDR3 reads CASSIEASGRVGELFF. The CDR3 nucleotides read TGTGCCAGTAGTATAGAGGCTAGCGGGCGGGTCGGGGAGCTGTTTTTT.

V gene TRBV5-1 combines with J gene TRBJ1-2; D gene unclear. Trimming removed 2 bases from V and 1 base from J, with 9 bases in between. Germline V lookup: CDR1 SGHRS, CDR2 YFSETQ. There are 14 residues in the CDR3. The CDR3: CASSLSTDNYGYTF. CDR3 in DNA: TGCGCCAGCAGCTTATCGACGGATAACTATGGCTACACCTTC.

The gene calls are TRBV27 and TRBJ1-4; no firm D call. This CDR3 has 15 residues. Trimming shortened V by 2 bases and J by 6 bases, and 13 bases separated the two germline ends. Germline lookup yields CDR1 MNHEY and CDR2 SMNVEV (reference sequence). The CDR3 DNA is TGTGCCAGCAGTTTAAGGGCCTCTTATGATGAAAAACTGTTTTTT. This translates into CASSLRASYDEKLFF. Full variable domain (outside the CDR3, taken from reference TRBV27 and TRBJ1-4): EAQVTQNPRYLITVTGKKLTVTCSQNMNHEYMSWYRQDPGLGLRQIYYSMNVEVTDKGDVPEGYKVSRKEKRNFPLILESPSPNQTSLYFCASSLRASYDEKLFFGSGTQLSVL.

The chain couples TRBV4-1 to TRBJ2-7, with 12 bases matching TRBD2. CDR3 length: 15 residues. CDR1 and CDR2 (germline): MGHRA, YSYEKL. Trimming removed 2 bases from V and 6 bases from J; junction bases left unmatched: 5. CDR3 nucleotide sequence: TGCGCCAGCAGCCAACCGACTAGCGGGAGACTCGAGCAGTACTTC. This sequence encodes CASSQPTSGRLEQYF.

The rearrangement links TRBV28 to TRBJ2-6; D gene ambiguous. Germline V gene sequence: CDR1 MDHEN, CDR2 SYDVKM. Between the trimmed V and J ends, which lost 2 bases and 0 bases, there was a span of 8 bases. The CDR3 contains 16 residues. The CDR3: CASSLPHFSGANVLTF. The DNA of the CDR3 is TGTGCCAGCAGTTTACCCCATTTCTCTGGGGCCAACGTCCTGACTTTC.

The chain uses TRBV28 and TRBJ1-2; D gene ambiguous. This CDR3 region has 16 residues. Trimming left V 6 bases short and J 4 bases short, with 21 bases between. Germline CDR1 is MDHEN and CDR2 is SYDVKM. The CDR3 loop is CASSSPGDWRSYGYTF. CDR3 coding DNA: TGTGCCAGCAGCTCCCCCGGGGATTGGCGCTCCTATGGCTACACCTTC.

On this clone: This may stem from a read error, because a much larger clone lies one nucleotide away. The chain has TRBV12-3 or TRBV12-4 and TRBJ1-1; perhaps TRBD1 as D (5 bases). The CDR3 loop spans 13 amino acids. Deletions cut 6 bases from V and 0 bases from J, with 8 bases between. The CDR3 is CASSLQVNTEAFF. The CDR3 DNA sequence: TGTGCCAGCAGCCTACAGGTGAACACTGAAGCTTTCTTT.

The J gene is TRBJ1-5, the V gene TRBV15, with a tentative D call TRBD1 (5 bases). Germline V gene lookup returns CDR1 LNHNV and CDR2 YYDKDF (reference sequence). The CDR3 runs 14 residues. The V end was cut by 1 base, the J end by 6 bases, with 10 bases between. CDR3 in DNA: TGTGCCACCAGCAGAGTTGGGGGAATTCAGCCCCAGCATTTT. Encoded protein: CATSRVGGIQPQHF. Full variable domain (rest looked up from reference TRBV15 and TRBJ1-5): DAMVIQNPRYQVTQFGKPVTLSCSQTLNHNVMYWYQQKSSQAPKLLFHYYDKDFNNEADTPDNFQSRRPNTSFCFLDIRSPGLGDTAMYLCATSRVGGIQPQHFGDGTRLSIL.

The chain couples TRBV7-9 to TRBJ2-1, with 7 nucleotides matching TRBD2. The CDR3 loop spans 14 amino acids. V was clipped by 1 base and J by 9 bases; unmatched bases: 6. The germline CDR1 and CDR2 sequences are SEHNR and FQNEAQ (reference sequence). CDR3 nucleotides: TGTGCCAGCAGCTTAGAATCTAGCGGTCCTGAGCAGTTCTTC. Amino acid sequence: CASSLESSGPEQFF.

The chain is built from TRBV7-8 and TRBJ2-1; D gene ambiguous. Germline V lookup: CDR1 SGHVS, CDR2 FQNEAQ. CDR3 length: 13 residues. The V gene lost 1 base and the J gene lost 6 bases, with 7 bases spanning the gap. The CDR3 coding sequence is TGTGCCAGCAGCTTAGTGTCGACCAATGAGCAGTTCTTC. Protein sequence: CASSLVSTNEQFF.

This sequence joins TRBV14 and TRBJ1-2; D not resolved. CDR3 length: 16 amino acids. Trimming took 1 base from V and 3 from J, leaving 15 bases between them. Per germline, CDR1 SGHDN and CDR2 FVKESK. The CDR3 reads CASSQAITSRDYGYTF. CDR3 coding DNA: TGTGCCAGCAGCCAAGCCATTACGTCGCGGGACTATGGCTACACCTTC. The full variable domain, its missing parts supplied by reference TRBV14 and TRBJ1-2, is EAGVTQFPSHSVIEKGQTVTLRCDPISGHDNLYWYRRVMGKEIKFLLHFVKESKQDESGMPNNRFLAERTGGTYSTLKVQPAELEDSGVYFCASSQAITSRDYGYTFGSGTRLTVV.

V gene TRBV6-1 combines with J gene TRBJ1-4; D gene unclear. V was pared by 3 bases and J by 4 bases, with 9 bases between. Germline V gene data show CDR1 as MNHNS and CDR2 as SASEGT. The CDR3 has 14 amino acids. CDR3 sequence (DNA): TGTGCCAGCAGTGATCGGGGTATTAATGAAAAACTGTTTTTT. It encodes CASSDRGINEKLFF.

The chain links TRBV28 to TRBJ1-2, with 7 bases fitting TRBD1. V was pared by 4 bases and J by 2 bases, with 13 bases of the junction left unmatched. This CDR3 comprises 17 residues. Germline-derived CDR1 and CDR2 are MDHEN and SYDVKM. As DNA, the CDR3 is TGTGCCAGCAGTTCCCCCGCTGATGCGACAGGGAACTATGGCTACACCTTC. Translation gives CASSSPADATGNYGYTF.

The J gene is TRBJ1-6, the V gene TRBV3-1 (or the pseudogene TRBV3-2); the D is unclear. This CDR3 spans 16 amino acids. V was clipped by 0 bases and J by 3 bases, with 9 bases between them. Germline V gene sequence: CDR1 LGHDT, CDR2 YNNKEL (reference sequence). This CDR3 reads CASSQDGRGYNSPLHF. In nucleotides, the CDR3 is TGTGCCAGCAGCCAAGATGGCCGGGGCTATAATTCACCCCTCCACTTT.

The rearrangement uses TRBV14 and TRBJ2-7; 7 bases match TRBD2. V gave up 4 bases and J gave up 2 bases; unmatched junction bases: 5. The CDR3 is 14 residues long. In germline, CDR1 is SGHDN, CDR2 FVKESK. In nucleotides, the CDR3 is TGTGCCAGCAGCCTCCACGGACTAGCCTACGAGCAGTACTTC. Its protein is CASSLHGLAYEQYF.

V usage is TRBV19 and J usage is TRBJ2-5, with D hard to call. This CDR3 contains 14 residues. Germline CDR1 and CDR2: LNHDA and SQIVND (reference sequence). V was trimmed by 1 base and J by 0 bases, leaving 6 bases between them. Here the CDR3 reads CASSIVGNQETQYF. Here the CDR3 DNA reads TGTGCCAGTAGTATAGTGGGCAACCAAGAGACCCAGTACTTC.

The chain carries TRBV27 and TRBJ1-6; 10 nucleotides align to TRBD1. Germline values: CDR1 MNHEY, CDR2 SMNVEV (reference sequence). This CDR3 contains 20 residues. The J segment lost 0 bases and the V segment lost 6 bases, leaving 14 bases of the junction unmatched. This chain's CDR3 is CASRRMAPGQGFSYNSPLHF. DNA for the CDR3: TGTGCCAGCAGACGTATGGCGCCGGGACAGGGGTTCTCCTATAATTCACCCCTCCACTTT.

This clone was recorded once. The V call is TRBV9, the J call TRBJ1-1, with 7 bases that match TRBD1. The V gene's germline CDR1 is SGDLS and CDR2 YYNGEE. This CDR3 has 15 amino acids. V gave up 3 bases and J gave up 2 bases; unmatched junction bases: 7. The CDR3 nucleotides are TGTGCCAGCAGCGGAGGGGACAGCCTAAACACTGAAGCTTTCTTT. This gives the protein CASSGGDSLNTEAFF.

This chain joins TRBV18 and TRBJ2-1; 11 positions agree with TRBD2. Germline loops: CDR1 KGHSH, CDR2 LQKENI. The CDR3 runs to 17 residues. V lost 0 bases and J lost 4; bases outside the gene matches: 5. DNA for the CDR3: TGTGCCAGCTCACCACCCGGGACTAGCGGCCGTTACAATGAGCAGTTCTTC. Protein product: CASSPPGTSGRYNEQFF.

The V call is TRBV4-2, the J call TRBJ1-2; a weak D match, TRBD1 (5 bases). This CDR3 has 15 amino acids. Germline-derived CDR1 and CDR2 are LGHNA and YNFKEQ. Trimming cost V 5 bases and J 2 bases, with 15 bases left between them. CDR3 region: CASSKHPRDNYGYTF. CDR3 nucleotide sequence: TGTGCCAGCAGCAAACACCCCAGGGACAACTATGGCTACACCTTC.